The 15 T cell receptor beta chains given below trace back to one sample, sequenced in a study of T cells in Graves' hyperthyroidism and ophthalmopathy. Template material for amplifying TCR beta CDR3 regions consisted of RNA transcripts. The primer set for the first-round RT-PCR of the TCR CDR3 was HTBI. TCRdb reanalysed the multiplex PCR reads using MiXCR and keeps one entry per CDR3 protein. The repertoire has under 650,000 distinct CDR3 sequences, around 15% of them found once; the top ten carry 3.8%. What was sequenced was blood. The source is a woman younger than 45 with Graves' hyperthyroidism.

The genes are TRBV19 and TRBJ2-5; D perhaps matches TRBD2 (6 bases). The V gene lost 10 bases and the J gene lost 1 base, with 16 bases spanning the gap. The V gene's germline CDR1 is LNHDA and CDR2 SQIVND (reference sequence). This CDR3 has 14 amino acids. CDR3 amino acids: CATRGFTSQETQYF. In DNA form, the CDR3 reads TGTGCCACTCGGGGGTTTACTAGCCAAGAGACCCAGTACTTC.

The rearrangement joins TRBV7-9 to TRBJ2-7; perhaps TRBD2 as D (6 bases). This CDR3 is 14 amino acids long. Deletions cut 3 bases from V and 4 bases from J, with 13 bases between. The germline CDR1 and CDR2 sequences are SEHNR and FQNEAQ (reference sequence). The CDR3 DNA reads TGTGCCAGCAGCTTTGCCCCGGGACTTTACGAGCAGTACTTC. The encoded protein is CASSFAPGLYEQYF.

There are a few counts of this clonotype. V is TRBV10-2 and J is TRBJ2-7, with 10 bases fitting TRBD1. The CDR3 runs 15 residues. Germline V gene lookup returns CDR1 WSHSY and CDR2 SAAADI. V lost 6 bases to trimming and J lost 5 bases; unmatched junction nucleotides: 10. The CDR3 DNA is TGCGCCAGCAGCGGCCGGGACAGGGGTTCCGACGAGCAGTACTTC. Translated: CASSGRDRGSDEQYF.

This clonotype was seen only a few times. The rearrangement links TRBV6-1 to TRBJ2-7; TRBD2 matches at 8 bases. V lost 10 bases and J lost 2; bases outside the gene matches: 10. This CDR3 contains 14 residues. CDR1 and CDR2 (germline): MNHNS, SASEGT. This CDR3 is CATHVGRAAYEQYF. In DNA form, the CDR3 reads TGTGCCACCCACGTCGGGAGGGCCGCCTACGAGCAGTACTTC.

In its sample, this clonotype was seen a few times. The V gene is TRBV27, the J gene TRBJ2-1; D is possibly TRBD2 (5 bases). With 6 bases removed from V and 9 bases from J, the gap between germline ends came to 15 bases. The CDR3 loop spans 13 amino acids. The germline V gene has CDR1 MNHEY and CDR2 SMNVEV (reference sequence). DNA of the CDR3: TGTGCCAGCAGGAGCGGACGGTTGGTTGAGCAGTTCTTC. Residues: CASRSGRLVEQFF.

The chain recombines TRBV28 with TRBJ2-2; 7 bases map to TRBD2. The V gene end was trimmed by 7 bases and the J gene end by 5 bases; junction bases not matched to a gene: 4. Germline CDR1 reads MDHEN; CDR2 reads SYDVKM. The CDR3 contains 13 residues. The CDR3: CASTTSVTGELFF. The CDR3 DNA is TGTGCCAGCACCACTAGCGTTACCGGGGAGCTGTTTTTT.

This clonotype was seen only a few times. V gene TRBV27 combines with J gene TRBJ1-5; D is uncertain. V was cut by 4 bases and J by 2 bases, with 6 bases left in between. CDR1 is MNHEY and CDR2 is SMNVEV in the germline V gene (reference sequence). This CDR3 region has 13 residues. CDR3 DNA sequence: TGTGCCAGCAGTTCGGCGGGCAATCAGCCCCAGCATTTT. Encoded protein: CASSSAGNQPQHF.

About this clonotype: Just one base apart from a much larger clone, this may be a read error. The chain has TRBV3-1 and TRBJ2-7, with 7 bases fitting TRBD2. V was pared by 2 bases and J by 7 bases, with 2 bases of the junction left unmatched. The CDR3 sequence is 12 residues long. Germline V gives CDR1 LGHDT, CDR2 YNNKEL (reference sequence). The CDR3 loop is CASSQPAGEQYF. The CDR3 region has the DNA TGTGCCAGCAGCCAACCAGCGGGAGAGCAGTACTTC.

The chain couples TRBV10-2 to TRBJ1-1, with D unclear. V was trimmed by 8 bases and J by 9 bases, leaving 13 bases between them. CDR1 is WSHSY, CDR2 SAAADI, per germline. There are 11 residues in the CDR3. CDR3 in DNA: TGCGCCAGCGGAGGGATCCCTAAAGCTTTCTTT. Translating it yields CASGGIPKAFF.

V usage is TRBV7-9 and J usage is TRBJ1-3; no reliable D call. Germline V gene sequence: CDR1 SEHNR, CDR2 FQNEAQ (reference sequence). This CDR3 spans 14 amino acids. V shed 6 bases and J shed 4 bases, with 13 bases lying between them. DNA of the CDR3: TGTGCCAGCAGTAATACGGAATCCGGAAACACCATATATTTT. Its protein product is CASSNTESGNTIYF.

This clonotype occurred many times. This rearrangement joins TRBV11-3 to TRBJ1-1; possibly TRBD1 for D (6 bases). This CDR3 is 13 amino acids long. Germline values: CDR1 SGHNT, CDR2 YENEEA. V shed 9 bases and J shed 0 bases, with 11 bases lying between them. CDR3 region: CASRGGMNTEAFF. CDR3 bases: TGTGCCAGTCGAGGGGGAATGAACACTGAAGCTTTCTTT. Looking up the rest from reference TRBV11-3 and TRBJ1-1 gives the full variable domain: EAGVVQSPRYKIIEKKQPVAFWCNPISGHNTLYWYLQNLGQGPELLIRYENEEAVDDSQLPKDRFSAERLKGVDSTLKIQPAELGDSAVYLCASRGGMNTEAFFGQGTRLTVV.

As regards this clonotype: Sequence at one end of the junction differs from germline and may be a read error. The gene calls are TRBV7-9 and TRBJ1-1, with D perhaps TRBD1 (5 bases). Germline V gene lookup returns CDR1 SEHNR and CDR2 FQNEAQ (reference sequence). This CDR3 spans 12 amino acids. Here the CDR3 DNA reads TGTGCCAGCAGCTTTGGAGGGACTGGAGCTTTCTTT. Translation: CASSFGGTGAFF.

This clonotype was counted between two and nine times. Here the CDR3 DNA reads TGTGCCAGCAGTTTAGGACTTCCCTACGAGCAGTACTTC. It translates to CASSLGLPYEQYF. J is TRBJ2-7 and V is TRBV12-3 or TRBV12-4; the D is unclear. This CDR3 has 13 residues. The V end was cut by 1 base, the J end by 2 bases, with 6 bases between.

CDR3 protein: CSVTVSTDTQYF. The CDR3 bases are TGCAGCGTTACAGTGAGCACAGATACGCAGTATTTT. The J gene is TRBJ2-3, the V gene TRBV29-1, with unresolved D. V dropped 5 bases and J dropped 0 bases, with 6 bases sitting between them. The CDR3 loop spans 12 amino acids. Germline values: CDR1 SQVTM, CDR2 ANQGSEA.

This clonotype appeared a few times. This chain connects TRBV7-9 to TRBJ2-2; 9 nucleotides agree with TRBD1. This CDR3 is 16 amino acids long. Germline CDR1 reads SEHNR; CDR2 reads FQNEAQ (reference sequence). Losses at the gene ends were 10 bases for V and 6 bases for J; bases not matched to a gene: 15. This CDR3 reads CATSSPGTGNPGELFF. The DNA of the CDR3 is TGTGCCACCTCCTCCCCCGGGACAGGGAATCCCGGGGAGCTGTTTTTT.